This entry concerns a single TCR beta chain. Its antigen specificity is not known. No base qualities exist here, and no much larger clone lies one base off it. One collaborating source in Seattle enrolled patients during active infection and followed them longitudinally through the course of disease. Each collaborating institution followed its own protocols to collect whole blood in K2EDTA tubes. For TCRbeta analysis, collaborators shipped samples in one of three forms: frozen whole blood, isolated PBMCs, or DNA extracted from either of those sample types. TCRbeta CDR3 regions were amplified from genomic DNA by means of the immunoSEQ Assay, a bias-controlled multiplex PCR. From the authors' description of their analysis: The number of nucleated cells in each sample was estimated from the amplification of reference gene primers within the assay. Sequence reads were collapsed and filtered to measure the absolute abundance of every unique TCRbeta CDR3 rearrangement. Productive Simpson clonality was computed per sample as the square root of Simpson's diversity index over productive rearrangements. Drawn from immuneACCESS, this table holds only the in-frame rearrangements with V and J called that TCRdb kept. Clones are partly lost; checked studies trace under half to an unresolved V gene and leave the rest unexplained. V and J calls and clone size are those listed in that table; D and trimming were worked out from the DNA. Recorded for this sample are some 500,000 clones; approximately 88% of them occurred a single time. Of the sample, 7.8% falls within the top ten clones.

Trimming costs V 1 base and J 5 bases, and their ends lie 15 bases apart. There are 15 amino acids in the CDR3, from cysteine to phenylalanine inclusive. The DNA shown is the 45-base CDR3, in frame from base 1. Taken from the germline V gene (reference sequence), the CDR1 and CDR2 loops are SGHKS and YYEKEE. This sample is drawn from a study of blood T cell repertoires in COVID-19 (dated by TCRdb to about 2020). In terms of the full investigation: Collaborator samples came from the United States, Italy and Spain and covered acute and convalescent phases of COVID-19. The material from the prospective study consisted of cDNA or gDNA derived from T cells, B-cell-depleted T cells, or PBMCs. Subjects who had been exposed to COVID-19, were actively infected with it, or had recovered from it provided the deeply sampled blood TCRbeta repertoires that made up the dataset. The repertoires were released in a freely available public database intended as a resource for research on the immune response to SARS-CoV-2. The samples were drawn from two sources: the first 160 participants of the ongoing ImmuneRACE study, and 1,000 to 1,500 subjects contributed by 6 global collaborators. A de-identified subject ID, COVID-19 status, age in years and sex were almost always included in the sample metadata. HLA class I and class II types, where available, came from metadata supplied by the sample provider rather than from assay-based typing. Results and caveats for the whole study, not just this receptor: Clinical and demographic metadata were provided uncurated, with the amount varying by source and participant.

This sequence originates from a woman between 50 and 59 years old with COVID-19, enrolled during active disease. The chain joins TRBV5-5 to TRBJ1-1; the D segment could be TRBD1, given 5 matching bases. The sequenced sample consisted of peripheral blood. The nucleotide sequence reads TGTGCCAGCAGCTTGTATGAGTCGGCAGGGACTGAAGCTTTCTTT. Its protein reads: CASSLYESAGTEAFF.